This TCR beta chain came from a study of blood T cell repertoires in COVID-19. Overall study context: Researchers got acute and convalescent COVID-19 samples from the United States, Italy and Spain. PBMCs, B-cell-depleted T cells, or T cells provided the cDNA or gDNA that made up the material.

The repertoire was sequenced with immunoSEQ multiplex PCR; TCRdb's copy has only in-frame clones and lacks some. The sample consists of 150,000 to 170,000 clones, about 79% of them appearing once. Germline V gene lookup returns CDR1 MNHEY and CDR2 SMNVEV (reference sequence). Trimming stripped 6 bases from V and 7 bases from J, with 12 bases between. This CDR3 spans 13 amino acids. This clonotype was obtained from an older woman with acute or convalescent COVID-19. The chain combines TRBV27 with TRBJ2-2, with a weak D call TRBD2 (7 bases). Material: peripheral blood. The CDR3: CASRRGGGGELFF. The CDR3 nucleotides read TGTGCCAGCAGGCGAGGGGGGGGCGGGGAGCTGTTTTTT.